Listed below are T cell receptor beta chains from one sample, sequenced in a study of T cells after posttransplantation cyclophosphamide. Repertoires were generated with immunoSEQ multiplex PCR, while TCRdb's copy carries only in-frame clones and drops some. Altogether some 5,500 clones are present, 95% to 98% being singletons, with the ten largest covering around 0.85%. The sequenced sample consisted of memory CD4+ T cells sorted from PBMCs. The receptors shown here come from a man aged 35 to 55 in good health, CMV-negative, and a related stem cell transplant donor. The CDR3 runs from the conserved cysteine through the conserved F or W. D genes are given only for firm matches. Not every row has a clone size; where given, it reads once, few, many or a size class.

j_call,cdr3_length,d_call,v_call,clone_size,cdr3_aa,cdr3_nt
TRBJ1-1,14,TRBD1,TRBV7-9,.,CASSPGGLGTEAFF,TGTGCCAGCAGCCCAGGGGGCCTGGGCACTGAAGCTTTCTTT
TRBJ1-2,13,TRBD1,TRBV2,.,CASSTGGGYGYTF,TGTGCCAGCAGTACAGGGGGTGGCTATGGCTACACCTTC
TRBJ2-1,15,.,TRBV5-8,.,CASSLGQGSYNEQFF,TGTGCCAGCAGCTTGGGCCAGGGGTCCTACAATGAGCAGTTCTTC
TRBJ1-5,15,.,TRBV7-9,.,CASSHGGGGNQPQHF,TGTGCCAGCAGCCATGGGGGGGGTGGCAATCAGCCCCAGCATTTT
TRBJ2-5,13,.,TRBV19,.,CASNQGRQETQYF,TGTGCCAGTAATCAGGGGCGCCAAGAGACCCAGTACTTC
TRBJ2-7,14,TRBD2,TRBV6-1,.,CASLTSGSSYEQYF,TGTGCCAGCTTAACTAGCGGGAGTTCCTACGAGCAGTACTTC
TRBJ2-7,12,.,TRBV7-2,.,CASTAGEYEQYF,TGTGCCTCTACGGCAGGGGAGTACGAGCAGTACTTC
TRBJ1-2,12,.,TRBV30,.,CAWSEEKHGYTF,TGTGCCTGGAGTGAAGAGAAACATGGCTACACCTTC
TRBJ2-7,19,TRBD2,TRBV4-2,.,CASSQDVTSGSDFTYEQYF,TGTGCCAGCAGCCAAGATGTCACTAGCGGGAGTGACTTTACCTACGAGCAGTACTTC
TRBJ2-5,21,TRBD2,TRBV10-3,.,CAISESETGLAGLSGAETQYF,TGTGCCATCAGTGAGTCAGAAACGGGACTAGCGGGACTTTCGGGGGCAGAGACCCAGTACTTC
TRBJ2-3,16,.,TRBV27,.,CASRGGAGVSTDTQYF,TGTGCCAGCAGAGGGGGTGCGGGAGTTAGCACAGATACGCAGTATTTT
TRBJ1-4,15,.,TRBV5-1,once,CASSLAVGTEEKLFF,TGCGCCAGCAGCTTGGCCGTTGGTACAGAAGAAAAACTGTTTTTT
TRBJ2-5,20,TRBD2,TRBV5-8,.,CASSTESTSLDSGSRETQYF,TGTGCCAGCAGCACCGAATCCACCAGTCTGGATAGCGGGAGTCGCGAGACCCAGTACTTC
TRBJ1-2,14,.,TRBV19,.,CASSIGGTNYGYTF,TGTGCCAGTAGTATCGGGGGGACTAACTATGGCTACACCTTC
TRBJ2-2,16,.,TRBV5-1,.,CASSLRVTDNTGELFF,TGCGCCAGCAGCTTGAGGGTGACAGATAACACCGGGGAGCTGTTTTTT
TRBJ1-1,14,TRBD1,TRBV28,.,CASSSEGARSEAFF,TGTGCCAGCAGTTCGGAGGGGGCCAGGTCTGAAGCTTTCTTT
TRBJ2-6,17,.,TRBV4-2,.,CASSPGEPGSGANVLTF,TGTGCCAGCAGTCCAGGGGAGCCAGGCTCTGGGGCCAACGTCCTGACTTTC
TRBJ2-3,15,TRBD2,TRBV6-1,once,CASSSPSAGDDTQYF,TGTGCCAGCAGTTCCCCTTCAGCGGGAGATGATACGCAGTATTTT
TRBJ2-3,14,.,TRBV11-3,.,CASSLSRYTDTQYF,TGTGCCAGCAGCTTATCTCGGTACACAGATACGCAGTATTTT
TRBJ2-3,15,.,TRBV6-5,.,CASSYSYAIGDTQYF,TGTGCCAGCAGTTACTCCTACGCCATCGGAGATACGCAGTATTTT
TRBJ1-2,16,TRBD1,TRBV28,.,CASDASRQGGNYGYTF,TGTGCCAGCGACGCAAGCAGACAGGGAGGTAACTATGGCTACACCTTC
TRBJ2-7,15,TRBD2,TRBV5-1,.,CASSPATSGRGEQYF,TGCGCCAGCAGCCCAGCCACTAGCGGGAGAGGCGAGCAGTACTTC
TRBJ1-5,14,.,TRBV2,.,CASSERQMNQPQHF,TGTGCCAGCAGTGAACGACAGATGAATCAGCCCCAGCATTTT
TRBJ2-1,11,.,TRBV20-1,.,CSARDRGEQFF,TGCAGTGCTAGAGATCGCGGTGAGCAGTTCTTC
TRBJ2-2,15,.,TRBV11-2,.,CASSLSGRPTGELFF,TGTGCCAGCAGCTTAAGTGGGAGACCAACCGGGGAGCTGTTTTTT
TRBJ2-1,17,TRBD2,TRBV19,.,CASSMDAGTSGRDEQFF,TGTGCCAGTAGTATGGACGCCGGGACTAGCGGGAGAGACGAGCAGTTCTTC
TRBJ2-3,14,.,TRBV11-1,.,CASSSAGIGDTQYF,TGTGCCAGCAGCTCCGCGGGTATTGGTGATACGCAGTATTTT
TRBJ1-1,15,TRBD1,TRBV2,.,CASRTTGTANTEAFF,TGTGCCAGCAGGACAACCGGGACAGCGAACACTGAAGCTTTCTTT
TRBJ2-2,11,.,TRBV29-1,.,CSVAQTGELFF,TGCAGCGTCGCTCAGACCGGGGAGCTGTTTTTT
TRBJ2-2,16,TRBD2,TRBV6-5,.,CASSYSVTSGNGELFF,TGTGCCAGCAGTTACTCGGTGACTAGCGGGAACGGGGAGCTGTTTTTT
TRBJ2-7,16,.,TRBV28,.,CASSFVYGRPSYEQYF,TGTGCCAGCAGTTTTGTCTACGGCAGGCCTTCCTACGAGCAGTACTTC
TRBJ1-1,13,.,TRBV6-1,.,CASSRVADTEAFF,TGTGCCAGCAGCAGGGTGGCGGACACTGAAGCTTTCTTT
TRBJ2-1,24,.,TRBV21-1,.,CASSKTFKLGTSGGDASSYNEQFF,TGTGCCAGCAGCAAAACATTCAAGCTGGGGACTAGCGGAGGTGACGCGAGCTCCTACAATGAGCAGTTCTTC
TRBJ1-4,14,TRBD1,TRBV5-6,once,CASSLDRGAEKLFF,TGTGCCAGCAGCTTGGACAGGGGGGCCGAAAAACTGTTTTTT
TRBJ2-6,17,TRBD1,TRBV18,.,CASSPSGGAGGANVLTF,TGTGCCAGCTCACCATCAGGGGGCGCGGGTGGGGCCAACGTCCTGACTTTC
TRBJ2-2,16,TRBD1,TRBV5-5,.,CASSYTGGVLAGELFF,TGTGCCAGCAGCTACACAGGGGGCGTTCTCGCCGGGGAGCTGTTTTTT
TRBJ2-2,21,TRBD1,TRBV12-5,.,CASGFVSGGFGQRGNTGELFF,TGTGCTAGTGGTTTTGTTTCAGGGGGTTTCGGGCAACGAGGGAACACCGGGGAGCTGTTTTTT
TRBJ2-1,12,.,TRBV11-3,.,CASSPGQNEQFF,TGTGCCAGCAGCCCGGGACAAAATGAGCAGTTCTTC
TRBJ1-5,17,.,TRBV7-9,.,CASSSYHGDNSNQPQHF,TGTGCCAGCAGCTCTTACCATGGTGACAATAGCAATCAGCCCCAGCATTTT
TRBJ1-6,15,.,TRBV30,.,CAWMVGSSYNSPLHF,TGTGCCTGGATGGTGGGGAGCTCCTATAATTCACCCCTCCACTTT
TRBJ1-6,14,.,TRBV10-3,.,CAISELTENSPLHF,TGTGCCATCAGTGAATTGACTGAGAATTCACCCCTCCACTTT
TRBJ2-2,18,TRBD2,TRBV10-3,.,CAISDAARAGVVAGELFF,TGTGCCATCAGTGACGCCGCAAGGGCGGGAGTAGTGGCCGGGGAGCTGTTTTTT
TRBJ2-7,16,.,TRBV21-1,.,CASSKNETGNPYEQYF,TGTGCCAGCAGCAAAAACGAGACAGGGAATCCCTACGAGCAGTACTTC
TRBJ1-2,14,TRBD1,TRBV7-6,.,CASSPGQDFYGYTF,TGTGCCAGCAGCCCAGGACAGGACTTTTATGGCTACACCTTC
TRBJ2-5,16,TRBD2,TRBV5-1,.,CASSPGTSGVQETQYF,TGCGCCAGCAGCCCCGGGACTAGCGGGGTACAAGAGACCCAGTACTTC
TRBJ2-2,15,TRBD1,TRBV7-9,.,CASNLEAGGTGELFF,TGTGCCAGCAACTTGGAAGCAGGGGGCACCGGGGAGCTGTTTTTT
TRBJ2-2,17,TRBD1,TRBV7-9,once,CASSFSGTGRSTGELFF,TGTGCCAGCAGCTTTTCCGGGACAGGGAGGAGTACCGGGGAGCTGTTTTTT
TRBJ2-1,15,TRBD2,TRBV7-6,.,CASSLDGRAYNEQFF,TGTGCCAGCAGCTTAGACGGGAGGGCCTACAATGAGCAGTTCTTC